This T cell receptor beta chain came from a study of cytomegalovirus exposure and HLA in healthy donors. As for the study in general: T cells numbering around 190 million yielded fewer than 140 million unique TCR beta sequences in an earlier analysis.

Findings and caveats of the study: Some public TCRs appeared in many individuals, while most sequences were rare.

PCR involved 60 Vbeta and 13 Jbeta primers. Method: immunoSEQ multiplex PCR; TCRdb's copy keeps in-frame clones and lacks some. The data contain over 100,000 clones, under 80% of them singletons. In regard to this clone: Its antigen is still unknown.

V dropped 1 base and J dropped 0; count of bases not matched to a gene: 9. From germline, CDR1 is SGHDN and CDR2 FVKESK. The CDR3 has 19 residues. This TCR derives from a woman aged 50 to 60 in good health and CMV-seropositive. The chain couples TRBV14 to TRBJ1-4; 9 positions match TRBD1. The sequenced sample was PBMCs. CDR3 region: CASSQARGTGSTTNEKLFF. CDR3 in DNA: TGTGCCAGCAGCCAAGCTCGCGGGACAGGGAGTACAACTAATGAAAAACTGTTTTTT. The whole variable domain, remainder taken from reference TRBV14 and TRBJ1-4, is EAGVTQFPSHSVIEKGQTVTLRCDPISGHDNLYWYRRVMGKEIKFLLHFVKESKQDESGMPNNRFLAERTGGTYSTLKVQPAELEDSGVYFCASSQARGTGSTTNEKLFFGSGTQLSVL.